The next 25 T cell receptor beta chains were all read from a single sample in a study of blood T cell repertoires in COVID-19. Some clones are missing from TCRdb's copy, which holds only in-frame ones; the method was immunoSEQ multiplex PCR. Found here are a few hundred thousand clones, around 86% of them singletons; the top ten hold 1.5% to 2%. Source material: peripheral blood. The receptors stem from a woman aged 50 to 60 with acute or convalescent COVID-19.

The genes are TRBV6-2 or TRBV6-3 and TRBJ2-5, with D possibly being TRBD2 (5 bases). V lost 2 bases and J lost 2, with 12 bases in between. The germline V gene has CDR1 MNHEY and CDR2 SVGEGT. The CDR3 consists of 15 residues. The CDR3 sequence: CASSYPRTVQETQYF. The CDR3 region has the DNA TGTGCCAGCAGTTACCCGAGGACTGTTCAAGAGACCCAGTACTTC.

This chain connects TRBV10-3 to TRBJ2-3; 8 bases agree with TRBD2. The J segment lost 5 bases and the V segment lost 10 bases, leaving 8 bases of the junction unmatched. Germline-derived CDR1 and CDR2 are ENHRY and SYGVKD. This CDR3 is 13 amino acids long. Here the CDR3 reads CATTAGAGDTQYF. CDR3 DNA sequence: TGTGCCACCACAGCGGGAGCTGGAGATACGCAGTATTTT.

The chain recombines TRBV27 with TRBJ2-7; 10 positions match TRBD2. CDR1 is MNHEY, CDR2 SMNVEV, per germline (reference sequence). The CDR3 runs 16 residues. V lost 3 bases to trimming and J lost 2 bases; unmatched junction nucleotides: 7. CDR3 nucleotide sequence: TGTGCCAGCAGTTTCTGGCTAGCGGGAGTCCCCTACGAGCAGTACTTC. It specifies CASSFWLAGVPYEQYF.

This clone came up once. The chain is built from TRBV7-3 and TRBJ2-7; no reliable D call. Between the trimmed V and J ends, which lost 2 bases and 9 bases, there was a span of 14 bases. The length of the CDR3 is 13 residues. Germline CDR1 SGHTA, CDR2 FQGTGA. CDR3 coding DNA: TGTGCCAGCAGCTTAGACGCCTCCCTAGGGCAGTACTTC. Protein sequence: CASSLDASLGQYF.

In this sample, this clone turned up once. The gene calls are TRBV30 and TRBJ2-7; D is possibly TRBD2 (5 bases). Per germline, CDR1 GTSNPN and CDR2 SVGIG (reference sequence). The germline V and J ends were trimmed by 0 bases and 3 bases, with 9 bases remaining between them. The CDR3 extends over 13 amino acids. The CDR3 DNA reads TGTGCCTGGAGTGTACTTGGGAGCTACGAGCAGTACTTC. It is translated as CAWSVLGSYEQYF.

This clone was recorded only once. The rearrangement links TRBV7-3 to TRBJ1-1, with a possible D match to TRBD1 (5 bases). Germline lookup yields CDR1 SGHTA and CDR2 FQGTGA. The CDR3 sequence is 14 residues long. The V gene lost 2 bases and the J gene lost 3 bases, with 10 bases spanning the gap. In nucleotides, the CDR3 is TGTGCCAGCAGCTTATGGGGGGGTGACACTGAAGCTTTCTTT. This translates into CASSLWGGDTEAFF. The whole variable domain, filled in from reference TRBV7-3 and TRBJ1-1, reads GAGVSQTPSNKVTEKGKYVELRCDPISGHTALYWYRQSLGQGPEFLIYFQGTGAADDSGLPNDRFFAVRPEGSVSTLKIQRTERGDSAVYLCASSLWGGDTEAFFGQGTRLTVV.

The genes are TRBV4-1 and TRBJ1-5; no definite D call. CDR1 is MGHRA, CDR2 YSYEKL, per germline. V was cut by 0 bases and J by 9 bases, with 15 bases left in between. CDR3 length: 15 amino acids. The CDR3 nucleotides are TGCGCCAGCAGCCAAGAGGTTTGGGGAGGGCGGCCCCAGCATTTT. It codes for CASSQEVWGGRPQHF.

The chain is built from TRBV21-1 and TRBJ1-3. TRBV21-1 is noted as a pseudogene. The CDR3 contains 19 residues. This chain's CDR3 is CASSPTVGREGFSGNTIYF. The CDR3, as DNA: TGTGCCAGCAGCCCGACGGTGGGGAGGGAAGGGTTCTCTGGAAACACCATATATTTT.

The rearrangement joins TRBV4-2 to TRBJ1-5; 7 bases map to TRBD1. The CDR3 runs to 15 residues. The V segment lost 2 bases and the J segment 2 bases; nucleotides outside the gene matches: 3. Germline values: CDR1 LGHNA, CDR2 YNFKEQ. As DNA, the CDR3 is TGTGCCAGCAGCCAACAAGACAGGGGCAATCAGCCCCAGCATTTT. Its protein is CASSQQDRGNQPQHF.

This clone was seen only once. The rearrangement joins TRBV10-3 to TRBJ2-7; 9 bases map to TRBD1. This CDR3 spans 16 amino acids. V was clipped by 2 bases and J by 1 base; unmatched bases: 6. Germline-derived CDR1 and CDR2 are ENHRY and SYGVKD. This CDR3 reads CAISEQGTGISYEQYF. The CDR3 region has the DNA TGTGCCATCAGTGAGCAGGGGACAGGGATTTCCTACGAGCAGTACTTC.

CDR3 bases: TGTGCCAGCAGTTACGGGCAGGGGGGCGCGGGAGAGACCCAGTACTTC. It yields the protein CASSYGQGGAGETQYF. V and J are TRBV6-6 and TRBJ2-5, with D possibly matching TRBD1 (7 bases). Per germline, CDR1 MNHNY and CDR2 SVGAGI (reference sequence). The CDR3 has 16 amino acids. V dropped 2 bases and J dropped 4 bases, with 17 bases sitting between them.

This clone was picked up a small number of times. The chain is built from TRBV18 and TRBJ2-7, with 9 bases that match TRBD2. Losses at the gene ends were 5 bases for V and 3 bases for J; bases not matched to a gene: 5. CDR1 is KGHSH and CDR2 is LQKENI in the germline V gene. The CDR3 length is 14 residues. CDR3 in amino acids: CASSGVAGDYEQYF. The CDR3 coding sequence is TGTGCCAGCTCAGGCGTAGCGGGGGACTACGAGCAGTACTTC.

This clone has only one observation. V gene TRBV5-6 combines with J gene TRBJ1-5; D is unclear. V lost 3 bases and J lost 2, with 6 bases in between. This CDR3 region has 13 residues. Germline values: CDR1 SGHDT, CDR2 YYEEEE. CDR3: CASSSSGNQPQHF. The CDR3 DNA sequence: TGTGCCAGCAGCTCCTCGGGCAATCAGCCCCAGCATTTT. The whole variable domain, filled in from reference TRBV5-6 and TRBJ1-5, reads DAGVTQSPTHLIKTRGQQVTLRCSPKSGHDTVSWYQQALGQGPQFIFQYYEEEERQRGNFPDRFSGHQFPNYSSELNVNALLLGDSALYLCASSSSGNQPQHFGDGTRLSIL.

The V gene is TRBV5-1, the J gene TRBJ1-5, with 10 bases identical to TRBD1. The junction had 7 bases not matched to a gene; V was cut back by 2 bases and J by 2 bases. CDR3 length: 17 residues. Germline V CDR1 and CDR2: SGHRS, YFSETQ. The CDR3 is CASSLTTGTGGNQPQHF. In DNA form, the CDR3 reads TGCGCCAGCAGCTTAACAACTGGGACAGGGGGCAATCAGCCCCAGCATTTT.

This clone was recorded only once. The V and J genes are TRBV28 and TRBJ1-2, with TRBD1 identical over 8 bases. Per the germline V gene, CDR1 is MDHEN and CDR2 is SYDVKM. The V and J ends lost 4 bases and 6 bases, in that order; junction bases with no gene match: 16. The CDR3 loop spans 17 amino acids. The CDR3 loop reads CASSSPQGRGRTNGYTF. The DNA of the CDR3 is TGTGCCAGCAGTTCCCCTCAGGGCAGGGGGCGCACGAATGGCTACACCTTC.

The J gene is TRBJ2-7, the V gene TRBV19, with TRBD1 identical over 10 bases. The CDR3 has 16 amino acids. The germline V gene has CDR1 LNHDA and CDR2 SQIVND (reference sequence). The V gene end was trimmed by 2 bases and the J gene end by 4 bases; junction bases not matched to a gene: 8. This CDR3 reads CASSISRSGQGYEQYF. DNA for the CDR3: TGTGCCAGTAGTATAAGTCGCTCGGGACAGGGGTACGAGCAGTACTTC.

The rearrangement uses TRBV7-8 and TRBJ1-5, with 11 bases aligning to TRBD1. The V and J ends lost 5 bases and 8 bases, in that order; junction bases with no gene match: 14. The CDR3 has 17 amino acids. Germline loops: CDR1 SGHVS, CDR2 FQNEAQ. CDR3 sequence reads: CASSQGLGQGVREPQHF. CDR3 coding DNA: TGTGCCAGCAGCCAGGGACTGGGACAGGGGGTGAGGGAGCCCCAGCATTTT. Using reference TRBV7-8 and TRBJ1-5 for the parts outside the CDR3, the full variable domain is GAGVSQSPRYKVAKRGQDVALRCDPISGHVSLFWYQQALGQGPEFLTYFQNEAQLDKSGLPSDRFFAERPEGSVSTLKIQRTQQEDSAVYLCASSQGLGQGVREPQHFGDGTRLSIL.

The chain is built from TRBV15 and TRBJ2-7; a weak D match, TRBD1 (6 bases). With 1 base removed from V and 6 bases from J, the gap between germline ends came to 10 bases. Germline V CDR1 and CDR2: LNHNV, YYDKDF (reference sequence). The CDR3 is 13 amino acids. The DNA for the CDR3 is TGTGCCACCAGCAGAGGGGACATCCCCGAGCAGTACTTC. It specifies CATSRGDIPEQYF.

V usage is TRBV5-1 and J usage is TRBJ2-1; TRBD2 matches 8 bases. There are 16 residues in the CDR3. CDR1 SGHRS and CDR2 YFSETQ come from the germline V gene. V trimming: 5 bases; J trimming: 1 base; junction bases outside the gene matches: 8. This chain's CDR3 is CASSGSGTRSYNEQFF. The CDR3 DNA sequence: TGCGCCAGCAGTGGTAGCGGGACTAGATCCTACAATGAGCAGTTCTTC.

The chain links TRBV7-3 to TRBJ2-3; 7 bases fit TRBD1. Unmatched junction bases numbered 6, after V lost 5 bases and J lost 4 bases. The CDR3 spans 14 residues. CDR1 and CDR2 (germline): SGHTA, FQGTGA. This CDR3 is CASSPQGTPDTQYF. The CDR3 coding sequence is TGTGCCAGCAGCCCACAGGGGACACCAGATACGCAGTATTTT. Together with reference TRBV7-3 and TRBJ2-3, the CDR3 gives the full variable domain: GAGVSQTPSNKVTEKGKYVELRCDPISGHTALYWYRQSLGQGPEFLIYFQGTGAADDSGLPNDRFFAVRPEGSVSTLKIQRTERGDSAVYLCASSPQGTPDTQYFGPGTRLTVL.

The rearrangement uses TRBV5-4 and TRBJ1-2; 12 positions match TRBD1. Germline V gives CDR1 SGHNT, CDR2 YYREEE (reference sequence). The V gene end was trimmed by 4 bases and the J gene end by 4 bases; junction bases not matched to a gene: 8. CDR3 size: 16 residues. CDR3 protein: CASSPGTGGVIYGYTF. The DNA of the CDR3 is TGTGCCAGCAGCCCCGGGACAGGGGGCGTTATCTATGGCTACACCTTC.

CDR3 coding DNA: TGTGCCAGCAGCGACCTGACGGACTGGGATTCACCCCTCCACTTT. This codes for CASSDLTDWDSPLHF. The chain has TRBV5-5 and TRBJ1-6, with D hard to call. The CDR3 has 15 amino acids. Trimming left V 4 bases short and J 8 bases short, with 16 bases between. Germline lookup yields CDR1 SGHKS and CDR2 YYEKEE (reference sequence).

V usage is TRBV6-5 and J usage is TRBJ2-2, with a tentative D call TRBD2 (6 bases). Germline V gene lookup returns CDR1 MNHEY and CDR2 SVGAGI. The CDR3 spans 16 residues. V lost 4 bases and J 0 bases, leaving 12 bases between the germline ends. The CDR3 DNA sequence: TGTGCCAGCAGTTCCTCAATAGCGGCGAACACCGGGGAGCTGTTTTTT. This encodes CASSSSIAANTGELFF.

The gene calls are TRBV19 and TRBJ1-5, with a tentative D call TRBD1 (6 bases). V was shortened by 7 bases and J by 4 bases, with 11 bases between the two germline ends. CDR3 length: 13 amino acids. Germline CDR1 is LNHDA and CDR2 is SQIVND (reference sequence). The CDR3 coding sequence is TGTGCCAGTAACGGACAGCTTAATCAGCCCCAGCATTTT. Translating it yields CASNGQLNQPQHF.

This clone came up a few times. The rearrangement uses TRBV6-2 or TRBV6-3 and TRBJ2-5; TRBD1 agrees at 7 bases. V dropped 5 bases and J dropped 3; count of bases not matched to a gene: 6. The germline V gene has CDR1 MNHEY and CDR2 SVGEGT. The length of the CDR3 is 14 residues. CDR3 in amino acids: CASSPTGIEETQYF. The DNA of the CDR3 is TGTGCCAGCAGTCCGACAGGGATTGAAGAGACCCAGTACTTC.